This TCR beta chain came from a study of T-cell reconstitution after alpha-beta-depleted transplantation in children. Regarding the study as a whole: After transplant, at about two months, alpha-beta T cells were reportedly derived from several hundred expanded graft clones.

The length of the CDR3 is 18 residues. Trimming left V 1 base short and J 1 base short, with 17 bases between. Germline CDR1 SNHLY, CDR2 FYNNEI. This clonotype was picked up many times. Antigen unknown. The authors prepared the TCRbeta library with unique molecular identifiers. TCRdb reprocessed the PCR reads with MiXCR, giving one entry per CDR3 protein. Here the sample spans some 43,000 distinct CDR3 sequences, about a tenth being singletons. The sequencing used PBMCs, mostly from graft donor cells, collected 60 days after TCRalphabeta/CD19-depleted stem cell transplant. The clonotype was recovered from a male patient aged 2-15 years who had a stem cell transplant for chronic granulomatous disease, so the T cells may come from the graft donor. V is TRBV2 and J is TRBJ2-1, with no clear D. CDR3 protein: CASSEGILVLRSYNEQFF. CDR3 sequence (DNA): TGTGCCAGCAGTGAAGGGATCTTAGTACTGCGGTCCTACAATGAGCAGTTCTTC.